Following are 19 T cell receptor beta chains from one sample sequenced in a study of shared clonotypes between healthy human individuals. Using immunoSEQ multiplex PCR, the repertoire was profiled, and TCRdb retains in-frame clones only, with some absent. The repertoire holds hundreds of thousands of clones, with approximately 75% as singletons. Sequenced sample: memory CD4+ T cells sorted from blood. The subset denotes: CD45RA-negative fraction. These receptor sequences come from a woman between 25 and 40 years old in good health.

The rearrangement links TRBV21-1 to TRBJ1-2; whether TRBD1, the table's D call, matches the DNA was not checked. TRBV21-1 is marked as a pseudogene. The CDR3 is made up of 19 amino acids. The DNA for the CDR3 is TGTGCCAGCAGCAAAGGGGGGTCAGGGGATGAGTTGGGTAACTATGGCTACACCTTC. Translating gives CASSKGGSGDELGNYGYTF.

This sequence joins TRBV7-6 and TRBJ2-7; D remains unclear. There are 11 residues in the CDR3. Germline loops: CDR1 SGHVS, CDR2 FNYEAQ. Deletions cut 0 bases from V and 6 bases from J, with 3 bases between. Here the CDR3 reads CASSLAGEQYF. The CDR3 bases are TGTGCCAGCAGCTTAGCGGGCGAGCAGTACTTC.

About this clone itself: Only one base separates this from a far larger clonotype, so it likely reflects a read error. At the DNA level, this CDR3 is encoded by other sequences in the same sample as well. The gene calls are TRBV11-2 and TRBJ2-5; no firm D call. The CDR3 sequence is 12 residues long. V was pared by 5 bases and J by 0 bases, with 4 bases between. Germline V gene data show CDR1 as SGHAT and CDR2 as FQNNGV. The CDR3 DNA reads TGTGCCAGCAGCACGTACCAAGAGACCCAGTACTTC. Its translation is CASSTYQETQYF.

The CDR3 loop is CASSMDRIVAEQFF. The DNA of the CDR3 is TGTGCCAGTAGTATGGACCGTATCGTGGCTGAGCAGTTCTTC. The chain has TRBV19 and TRBJ2-1, with no clear D. The V gene's germline CDR1 is LNHDA and CDR2 SQIVND (reference sequence). Trimming pared 3 bases from V and 9 bases from J, leaving 15 bases between. The CDR3 has 14 amino acids.

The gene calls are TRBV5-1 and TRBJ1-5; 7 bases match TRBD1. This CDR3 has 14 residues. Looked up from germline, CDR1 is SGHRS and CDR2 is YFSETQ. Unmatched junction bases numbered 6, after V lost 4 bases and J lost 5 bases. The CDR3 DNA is TGCGCCAGCAGCCTTGACAGGGCGGATCAGCCCCAGCATTTT. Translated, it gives CASSLDRADQPQHF.

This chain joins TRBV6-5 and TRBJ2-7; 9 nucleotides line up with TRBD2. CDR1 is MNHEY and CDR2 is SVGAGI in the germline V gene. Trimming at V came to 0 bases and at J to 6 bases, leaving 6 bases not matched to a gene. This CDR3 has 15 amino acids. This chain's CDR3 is CASSYSTSGLPEQYF. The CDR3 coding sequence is TGTGCCAGCAGTTACTCGACTAGCGGCCTCCCCGAGCAGTACTTC.

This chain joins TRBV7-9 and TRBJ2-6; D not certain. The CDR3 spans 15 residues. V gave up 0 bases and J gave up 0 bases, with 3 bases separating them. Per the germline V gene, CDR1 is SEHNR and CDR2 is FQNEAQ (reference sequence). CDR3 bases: TGTGCCAGCAGCTTAGCGATCTCTGGGGCCAACGTCCTGACTTTC. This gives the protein CASSLAISGANVLTF.

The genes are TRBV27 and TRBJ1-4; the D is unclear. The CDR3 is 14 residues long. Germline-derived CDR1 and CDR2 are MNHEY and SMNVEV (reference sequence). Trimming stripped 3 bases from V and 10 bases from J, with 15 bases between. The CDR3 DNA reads TGTGCCAGCAGTTTCGACGTTATCGGTGGAAAACTGTTTTTT. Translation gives CASSFDVIGGKLFF.

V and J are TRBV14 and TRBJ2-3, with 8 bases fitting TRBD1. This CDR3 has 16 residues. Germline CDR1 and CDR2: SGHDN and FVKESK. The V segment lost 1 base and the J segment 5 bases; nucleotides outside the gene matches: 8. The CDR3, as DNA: TGTGCCAGCAGCCAAGTTCCTGGACAGGGACAAGATACGCAGTATTTT. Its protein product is CASSQVPGQGQDTQYF.

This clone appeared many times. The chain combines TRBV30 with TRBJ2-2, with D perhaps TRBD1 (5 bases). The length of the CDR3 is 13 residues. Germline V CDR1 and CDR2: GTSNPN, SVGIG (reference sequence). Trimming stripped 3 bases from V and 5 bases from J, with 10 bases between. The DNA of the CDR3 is TGTGCCTGGAGCGCTACAGGTACCGGGGAGCTGTTTTTT. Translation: CAWSATGTGELFF.

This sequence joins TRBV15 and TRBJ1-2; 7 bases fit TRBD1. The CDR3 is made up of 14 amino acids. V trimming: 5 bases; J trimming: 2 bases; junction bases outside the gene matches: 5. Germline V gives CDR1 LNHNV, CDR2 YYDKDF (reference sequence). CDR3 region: CATSRGQPNYGYTF. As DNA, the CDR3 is TGTGCCACCAGCCGGGGACAGCCCAACTATGGCTACACCTTC. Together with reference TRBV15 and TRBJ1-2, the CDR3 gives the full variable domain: DAMVIQNPRYQVTQFGKPVTLSCSQTLNHNVMYWYQQKSSQAPKLLFHYYDKDFNNEADTPDNFQSRRPNTSFCFLDIRSPGLGDTAMYLCATSRGQPNYGYTFGSGTRLTVV.

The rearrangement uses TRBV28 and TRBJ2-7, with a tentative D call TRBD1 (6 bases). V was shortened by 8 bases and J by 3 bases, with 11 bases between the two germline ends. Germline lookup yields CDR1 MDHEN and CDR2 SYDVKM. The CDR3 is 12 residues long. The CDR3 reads CASGQILYEQYF. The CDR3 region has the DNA TGTGCCAGCGGACAGATTCTCTACGAGCAGTACTTC.

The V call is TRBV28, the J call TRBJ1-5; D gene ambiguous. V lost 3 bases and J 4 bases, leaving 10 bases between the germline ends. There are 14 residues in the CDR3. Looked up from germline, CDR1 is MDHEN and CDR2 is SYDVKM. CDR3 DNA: TGTGCCAGCAGTTTTCACTCACCAAATCAGCCCCAGCATTTT. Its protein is CASSFHSPNQPQHF.

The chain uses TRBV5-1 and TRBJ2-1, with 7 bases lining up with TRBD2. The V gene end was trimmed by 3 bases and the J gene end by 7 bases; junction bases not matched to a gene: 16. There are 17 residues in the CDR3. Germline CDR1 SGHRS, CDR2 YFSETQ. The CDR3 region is CASSSQRGSGTCNEQFF. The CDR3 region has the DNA TGCGCCAGCAGCTCCCAAAGGGGAAGCGGGACGTGTAATGAGCAGTTCTTC.

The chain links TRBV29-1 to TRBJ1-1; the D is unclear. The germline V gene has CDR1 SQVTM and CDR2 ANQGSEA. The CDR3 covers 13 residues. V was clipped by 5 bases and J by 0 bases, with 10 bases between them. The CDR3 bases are TGCAGCGTTCTGGCAAACATGAACACTGAAGCTTTCTTT. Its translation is CSVLANMNTEAFF.

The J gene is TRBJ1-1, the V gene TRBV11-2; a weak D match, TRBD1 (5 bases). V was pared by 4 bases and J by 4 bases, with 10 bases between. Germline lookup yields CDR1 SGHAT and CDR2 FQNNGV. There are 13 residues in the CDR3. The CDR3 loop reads CASSSYRGTEAFF. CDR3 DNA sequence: TGTGCCAGCAGCTCCTATAGGGGCACTGAAGCTTTCTTT.

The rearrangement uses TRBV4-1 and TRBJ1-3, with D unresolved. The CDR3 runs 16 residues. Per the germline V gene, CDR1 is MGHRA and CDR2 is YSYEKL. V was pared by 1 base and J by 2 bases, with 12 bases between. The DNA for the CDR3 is TGCGCCAGCAGCCAAGGAAGGCAGGCAACTGGAAACACCATATATTTT. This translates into CASSQGRQATGNTIYF.

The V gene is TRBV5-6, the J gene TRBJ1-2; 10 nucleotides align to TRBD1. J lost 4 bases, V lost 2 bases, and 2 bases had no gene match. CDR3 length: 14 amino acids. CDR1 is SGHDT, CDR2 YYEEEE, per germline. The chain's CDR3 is CASSLGQGGYGYTF. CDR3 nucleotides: TGTGCCAGCAGCTTAGGACAGGGGGGCTATGGCTACACCTTC.

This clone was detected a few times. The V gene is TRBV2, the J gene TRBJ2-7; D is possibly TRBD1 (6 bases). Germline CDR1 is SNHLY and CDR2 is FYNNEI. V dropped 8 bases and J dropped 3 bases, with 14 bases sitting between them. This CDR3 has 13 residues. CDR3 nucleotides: TGTGCCAGCGCCCGGACAGCGATCTACGAGCAGTACTTC. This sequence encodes CASARTAIYEQYF.